Below, 30 T cell receptor beta chains from the same sample are listed, as sequenced in a study of T cells after yellow fever vaccination. Via MiXCR, TCRdb re-called the 5' RACE reads, giving one row per CDR3 protein. The data contain over 35,000 distinct CDR3 sequences, 5% to 8% of them singletons. The source material was PBMCs, either bulk or a sorted T-cell subset (CD4+, CD8+, memory, or dextramer-sorted; not recorded which), sampled 45 days after the yellow fever booster vaccination. These receptors all stem from a man aged 30 to 45 who received the YFV17D yellow fever vaccine.

This clonotype appeared many times. This chain uses TRBV2 with TRBJ2-3; a weak D match, TRBD2 (5 bases). This CDR3 has 13 amino acids. Trimming took 10 bases from V and 0 from J, leaving 11 bases between them. Germline CDR1 SNHLY, CDR2 FYNNEI. CDR3 nucleotide sequence: TGTGCCAAGGCGGGTTCTAGCACAGATACGCAGTATTTT. This codes for CAKAGSSTDTQYF. Full variable domain (rest looked up from reference TRBV2 and TRBJ2-3): EPEVTQTPSHQVTQMGQEVILRCVPISNHLYFYWYRQILGQKVEFLVSFYNNEISEKSEIFDDQFSVERPDGSNFTLKIRSTKLEDSAMYFCAKAGSSTDTQYFGPGTRLTVL.

The gene calls are TRBV7-2 and TRBJ2-1; tentatively, D is TRBD1 or TRBD2 (6 bases each). V was clipped by 0 bases and J by 6 bases, with 12 bases between them. Germline CDR1 reads SGHTA; CDR2 reads FQGNSA. This CDR3 is 15 amino acids long. CDR3 sequence: CASSLAGGGGNEQFF. CDR3 coding DNA: TGTGCCAGCAGCTTAGCAGGGGGAGGTGGCAATGAGCAGTTCTTC. The whole variable domain, filled in from reference TRBV7-2 and TRBJ2-1, reads GAGVSQSPSNKVTEKGKDVELRCDPISGHTALYWYRQSLGQGLEFLIYFQGNSAPDKSGLPSDRFSAERTGGSVSTLTIQRTQQEDSAVYLCASSLAGGGGNEQFFGPGTRLTVL.

For this clonotype: A junction end diverges from the germline sequence, so it may reflect a read error. The rearrangement uses TRBV7-9 and TRBJ1-4; D is undetermined. CDR1 and CDR2 (germline): SEHNR, FQNEAQ (reference sequence). This CDR3 is built from 15 residues. CDR3 sequence: CPSSVGEAPNEKLFF. In DNA, the CDR3 is TGTCCCAGCAGCGTCGGGGAAGCCCCTAATGAAAAACTGTTTTTT.

This clonotype was counted many times. The chain couples TRBV24-1 to TRBJ2-1; TRBD2 is a possible D gene (6 bases). The CDR3 is 14 amino acids. Germline loops: CDR1 KGHDR, CDR2 SFDVKD. The V gene lost 8 bases and the J gene lost 8 bases, with 18 bases spanning the gap. In nucleotides, the CDR3 is TGTGCCACCACTGAGGGTAGCGGAGTTTATGAGCAGTTCTTC. This gives the protein CATTEGSGVYEQFF.

This sequence joins TRBV4-3 and TRBJ1-6; D unresolved. The V end was cut by 0 bases, the J end by 8 bases, with 14 bases between. The CDR3 has 16 amino acids. Germline values: CDR1 LGHNA, CDR2 YSLEER. Here the CDR3 DNA reads TGCGCCAGCAGCCAAGATCTGAGGGCAGGATATTCACCCCTCCACTTT. Amino acids: CASSQDLRAGYSPLHF.

This sequence joins TRBV6-5 and TRBJ1-1; D is possibly TRBD1 (6 bases). CDR1 MNHEY and CDR2 SVGAGI come from the germline V gene. The length of the CDR3 is 14 residues. V shed 7 bases and J shed 6 bases, with 18 bases lying between them. The CDR3 nucleotides read TGTGCCAGCACCCCGGGACATTCGATCCCTGAAGCTTTCTTT. This gives the protein CASTPGHSIPEAFF.

On this clonotype: A read error is possible here, since a much larger clone lies one base away. The chain recombines TRBV9 with TRBJ1-5; 8 nucleotides line up with TRBD1. The CDR3 consists of 14 residues. Germline V lookup: CDR1 SGDLS, CDR2 YYNGEE. CDR3 sequence (DNA): TGTGCCAGCAGTAAGGACAGGGATAATCACCCCCAGCATTTT. This translates into CASSKDRDNHPQHF.

This clonotype was observed many times. V gene TRBV12-3 or TRBV12-4 combines with J gene TRBJ1-2, with 9 bases lining up with TRBD1. CDR3 size: 14 residues. Trimming took 6 bases from V and 5 from J; bases not matched to a gene: 7. In nucleotides, the CDR3 is TGTGCCAGCAGCCCCGGGACAGGGTTTTATGGCTACACCTTC. Translating gives CASSPGTGFYGYTF.

This clonotype came up many times. This chain joins TRBV28 and TRBJ1-2; 8 nucleotides line up with TRBD1. Germline V gene sequence: CDR1 MDHEN, CDR2 SYDVKM. CDR3 length: 16 residues. Unmatched junction bases numbered 8, after V lost 3 bases and J lost 2 bases. CDR3 in amino acids: CASSFLGRGQNYGYTF. The DNA for the CDR3 is TGTGCCAGCAGTTTTTTAGGCAGGGGGCAGAACTATGGCTACACCTTC.

The J gene is TRBJ1-2, the V gene TRBV20-1; no reliable D call. V was clipped by 3 bases and J by 6 bases, with 8 bases between them. CDR1 DFQATT and CDR2 SNEGSKA come from the germline V gene (reference sequence). This CDR3 has 11 amino acids. CDR3 residues: CSASLGNGYTF. In DNA form, the CDR3 reads TGCAGTGCTAGTTTAGGGAATGGCTACACCTTC.

In its sample, this clonotype was seen many times. The rearrangement uses TRBV7-8 and TRBJ2-7; D not certain. Trimming left V 1 base short and J 4 bases short, with 8 bases between. The CDR3 has 13 residues. The V gene's germline CDR1 is SGHVS and CDR2 FQNEAQ. CDR3 nucleotides: TGTGCCAGCAGCTTAGGAACCATATACGAGCAGTACTTC. As protein: CASSLGTIYEQYF.

This clonotype was observed many times. V usage is TRBV6-5 and J usage is TRBJ2-7; 12 positions agree with TRBD2. CDR3 length: 13 residues. The trim removed 8 bases at V and 6 bases at J, leaving 5 bases unmatched. Germline V CDR1 and CDR2: MNHEY, SVGAGI. This chain's CDR3 is CASVLAGGGEQYF. CDR3 bases: TGTGCCAGCGTACTAGCGGGAGGAGGCGAGCAGTACTTC.

This clonotype was picked up many times. The rearrangement joins TRBV5-1 to TRBJ1-1; the D is unclear. CDR1 is SGHRS and CDR2 is YFSETQ in the germline V gene. V was cut by 2 bases and J by 5 bases, with 10 bases left in between. This CDR3 is built from 13 residues. In nucleotides, the CDR3 is TGCGCCAGCAGCTTTGGAGGTCGGACTGAAGCTTTCTTT. It is translated as CASSFGGRTEAFF.

This clonotype showed up many times. This chain uses TRBV6-5 with TRBJ2-5; D is unresolved. The CDR3 runs to 10 residues. CDR1 MNHEY and CDR2 SVGAGI come from the germline V gene. Trimming left V 9 bases short and J 13 bases short, with 15 bases between. The chain's CDR3 is CASGVRSPYF. CDR3 nucleotide sequence: TGTGCCAGTGGGGTCCGCAGCCCGTACTTC.

This clonotype was seen a few times. The V call is TRBV4-2, the J call TRBJ2-6; D is perhaps TRBD2 (5 bases). Trimming pared 1 base from V and 1 base from J, leaving 8 bases between. The V gene's germline CDR1 is LGHNA and CDR2 YNFKEQ. This CDR3 is built from 16 residues. The CDR3 region has the DNA TGTGCCAGCAGCCAAGGGGAGTCATCTGGGGCCAACGTCCTGACTTTC. It yields the protein CASSQGESSGANVLTF.

In this sample, this clonotype turned up a few times. The junction and the germline gene differ at one end; a read error may be behind it. This chain joins TRBV6-1 and TRBJ2-7; 8 positions match TRBD2. This CDR3 contains 15 residues. Germline CDR1 and CDR2: MNHNS and SASEGT. The CDR3 here is CASSEAGAGSYEQYF. The CDR3 DNA follows: TGTGCCAGCAGCGAAGCGGGAGCGGGCTCCTACGAGCAGTACTTC.

This clonotype was counted ten times or more. This chain connects TRBV7-6 to TRBJ2-2; 10 positions match TRBD2. Per the germline V gene, CDR1 is SGHVS and CDR2 is FNYEAQ. The CDR3 runs 15 residues. V lost 4 bases and J lost 4; bases outside the gene matches: 3. The CDR3, as DNA: TGTGCCAGCAGCTCCCGGACTAGCGGCACCGGGGAGCTGTTTTTT. Its protein is CASSSRTSGTGELFF.

This clonotype has a count of ten or more. This chain connects TRBV12-3 or TRBV12-4 to TRBJ2-3; no clear D. The CDR3 runs 11 residues. Trimming removed 6 bases at V and 4 bases at J, with 5 bases between. The CDR3 here is CASRMADTQYF. Written as DNA, the CDR3 is TGTGCCAGCAGAATGGCAGATACGCAGTATTTT.

This clonotype was found many times. The J gene is TRBJ1-4, the V gene TRBV12-3 or TRBV12-4; D is perhaps TRBD1 (6 bases). The germline V and J ends were trimmed by 6 bases and 13 bases, with 15 bases remaining between them. The CDR3 has 12 residues. The CDR3 is CASSLRGVGLFF. CDR3 DNA: TGTGCCAGCAGCCTCAGGGGAGTAGGACTGTTTTTT.

The gene calls are TRBV28 and TRBJ2-3, with TRBD2 as a possible D gene (5 bases). CDR1 is MDHEN and CDR2 is SYDVKM in the germline V gene. The V end was cut by 4 bases, the J end by 5 bases, with 16 bases between. This CDR3 region has 15 residues. The CDR3 coding sequence is TGTGCCAGCAGTTCTCCCCCATCGGCGGGAGATACGCAGTATTTT. It is translated as CASSSPPSAGDTQYF.

This clonotype was counted only a few times. This chain links TRBV5-1 with TRBJ2-1, with 8 positions matching TRBD2. V trimming: 4 bases; J trimming: 3 bases; junction bases outside the gene matches: 9. This CDR3 is 16 amino acids long. CDR1 is SGHRS and CDR2 is YFSETQ in the germline V gene. CDR3 amino acids: CASSPQGLAGYNEQFF. The CDR3 DNA sequence: TGCGCCAGCAGCCCTCAAGGGCTAGCGGGCTACAATGAGCAGTTCTTC.

In its sample, this clonotype is medium-sized. This sequence joins TRBV5-1 and TRBJ2-3, with 8 bases aligning to TRBD1. Per the germline V gene, CDR1 is SGHRS and CDR2 is YFSETQ. Losses at the gene ends were 1 base for V and 2 bases for J; bases not matched to a gene: 6. This CDR3 has 16 amino acids. The CDR3 coding sequence is TGCGCCAGCAGCTTGACCGGGACAGGCTACACAGATACGCAGTATTTT. Amino acid sequence: CASSLTGTGYTDTQYF.

This clonotype has at least ten counts. V and J are TRBV24-1 and TRBJ1-1; D gene unclear. The CDR3 is 12 residues long. The V end lost 3 bases, the J end lost 7 bases, and 8 bases lay between the germline ends. Per germline, CDR1 KGHDR and CDR2 SFDVKD. CDR3 loop: CATSDIKGEAFF. DNA of the CDR3: TGTGCCACCAGTGATATCAAAGGTGAAGCTTTCTTT.

This clonotype was seen many times. The chain has TRBV15 and TRBJ1-2, with D hard to call. The CDR3 is made up of 12 amino acids. Trimming took off 1 base at V and 4 bases at J, with 4 bases between the two ends. CDR1 is LNHNV and CDR2 is YYDKDF in the germline V gene (reference sequence). CDR3 loop: CATSRAGYGYTF. CDR3 coding DNA: TGTGCCACCAGCAGAGCCGGCTATGGCTACACCTTC.

This clonotype was seen repeatedly, ten times or more. The genes are TRBV20-1 and TRBJ1-5; a weak D match, TRBD1 (6 bases). This CDR3 region has 15 residues. Germline V gene lookup returns CDR1 DFQATT and CDR2 SNEGSKA (reference sequence). The ends were cut back, 5 bases at V and 3 bases at J, with 17 bases in the middle. The CDR3 region has the DNA TGCAGTGCTGCACAACAGGGAAGTTACAATCAGCCCCAGCATTTT. This encodes CSAAQQGSYNQPQHF.

This clonotype came up many times. The chain couples TRBV5-1 to TRBJ2-5, with 7 bases aligning to TRBD1. CDR1 is SGHRS and CDR2 is YFSETQ in the germline V gene. The CDR3 extends over 13 amino acids. The V segment lost 3 bases and the J segment 5 bases; nucleotides outside the gene matches: 4. The CDR3 spells CASSYRGVETQYF. The CDR3 DNA reads TGCGCCAGCAGCTACAGGGGCGTGGAGACCCAGTACTTC.

V usage is TRBV7-2 and J usage is TRBJ1-4, with 7 bases lining up with TRBD1. V gave up 1 base and J gave up 7 bases; unmatched junction bases: 9. CDR1 is SGHTA, CDR2 FQGNSA, per germline. There are 16 residues in the CDR3. The chain's CDR3 is CASSLEGRGLGEKLFF. As DNA, the CDR3 is TGTGCCAGCAGCTTAGAAGGGAGGGGGCTCGGTGAAAAACTGTTTTTT.

There are many counts of this clonotype. This chain joins TRBV7-9 and TRBJ2-1, with 10 bases lining up with TRBD2. CDR1 SEHNR and CDR2 FQNEAQ come from the germline V gene (reference sequence). The trim removed 4 bases at V and 8 bases at J, leaving 8 bases unmatched. CDR3 length: 15 residues. The CDR3 DNA reads TGTGCCAGCAGCTCGCTAGCGGGAGTGTTGGATGAGCAGTTCTTC. This encodes CASSSLAGVLDEQFF.

This clonotype was recorded many times. V is TRBV6-2 or TRBV6-3 and J is TRBJ1-1; 8 nucleotides line up with TRBD1. The V and J ends lost 7 bases and 2 bases, in that order; junction bases with no gene match: 3. Looked up from germline, CDR1 is MNHEY and CDR2 is SVGEGT. CDR3 length equals 13 residues. The CDR3 region has the DNA TGTGCCAGCACCGGACAGGGAAACACTGAAGCTTTCTTT. This encodes CASTGQGNTEAFF.

This clonotype was seen many times. V usage is TRBV5-1 and J usage is TRBJ1-4; possible D gene TRBD1, 6 bases. This CDR3 is 15 amino acids long. Germline-derived CDR1 and CDR2 are SGHRS and YFSETQ. Deletions cut 4 bases from V and 6 bases from J, with 16 bases between. Written as DNA, the CDR3 is TGCGCCAGCAGCGGGGGGGGCATACGGGATGAAAAACTGTTTTTT. It codes for CASSGGGIRDEKLFF.